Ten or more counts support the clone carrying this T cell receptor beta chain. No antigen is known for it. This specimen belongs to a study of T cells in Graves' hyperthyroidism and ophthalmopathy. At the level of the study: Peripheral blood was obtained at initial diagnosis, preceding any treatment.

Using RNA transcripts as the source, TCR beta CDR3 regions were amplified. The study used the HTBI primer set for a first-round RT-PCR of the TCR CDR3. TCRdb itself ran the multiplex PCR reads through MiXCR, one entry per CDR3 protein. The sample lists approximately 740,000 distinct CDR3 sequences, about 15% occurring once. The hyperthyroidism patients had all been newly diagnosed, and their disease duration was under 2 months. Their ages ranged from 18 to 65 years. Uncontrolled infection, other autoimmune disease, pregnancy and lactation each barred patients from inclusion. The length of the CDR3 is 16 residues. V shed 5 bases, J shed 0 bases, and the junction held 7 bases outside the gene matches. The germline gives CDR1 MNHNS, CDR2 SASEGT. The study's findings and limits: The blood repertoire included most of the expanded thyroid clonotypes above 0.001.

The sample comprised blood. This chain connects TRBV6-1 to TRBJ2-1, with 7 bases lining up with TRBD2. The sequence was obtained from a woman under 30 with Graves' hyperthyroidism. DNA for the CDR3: TGTGCCAGCAGTTATTATGGCGGGAGCTCCTACAATGAGCAGTTCTTC. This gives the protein CASSYYGGSSYNEQFF.